Following are 8 T cell receptor beta chains from one sample sequenced in a study of Ad26.COV2.S vaccination and SARS-CoV-2 variants. Some clones are missing from TCRdb's copy, which holds only in-frame ones; the method was immunoSEQ multiplex PCR. The table includes about 350,000 clones, 70% to 90% detected once. Treatment defined: 15 to 20 received Ad26.COV2.S at low or high dose, single or two shots; five or six received placebo; per-sample allocation not given. The investigators took samples on day 63 after the first vaccine or placebo injection. The material was peripheral blood, obtained in a trial of Ad26.COV2.S vaccine versus placebo. The receptors derive from a person between 18 and 59 years old who received the Ad26.COV2.S COVID-19 vaccine or a placebo.

This rearrangement joins TRBV5-4 to TRBJ1-1, with TRBD1 as a possible D gene (6 bases). This CDR3 spans 14 amino acids. Deletions cut 7 bases from V and 4 bases from J, with 17 bases between. Germline CDR1 reads SGHNT; CDR2 reads YYREEE (reference sequence). CDR3: CASFPNRGGTEAFF. CDR3 DNA sequence: TGTGCCAGCTTCCCTAATAGGGGGGGCACTGAAGCTTTCTTT. The variable domain in full, with the rest retrieved from reference TRBV5-4 and TRBJ1-1, is ETGVTQSPTHLIKTRGQQVTLRCSSQSGHNTVSWYQQALGQGPQFIFQYYREEENGRGNFPPRFSGLQFPNYSSELNVNALELDDSALYLCASFPNRGGTEAFFGQGTRLTVV.

This sequence joins TRBV7-9 and TRBJ2-7; D may be TRBD2 (5 bases). V was shortened by 5 bases and J by 1 base, with 12 bases between the two germline ends. Germline V gene lookup returns CDR1 SEHNR and CDR2 FQNEAQ (reference sequence). There are 14 residues in the CDR3. This CDR3 reads CASSPGKLSYEQYF. In DNA form, the CDR3 reads TGTGCCAGCAGCCCCGGGAAACTTTCCTACGAGCAGTACTTC.

CDR3 region: CASGLGAGPPTGELFF. CDR3 nucleotides: TGTGCTAGTGGTTTGGGAGCGGGGCCCCCCACCGGGGAGCTGTTTTTT. V and J are TRBV12-5 and TRBJ2-2; TRBD2 aligns across 7 bases. The germline V gene has CDR1 LGHNT and CDR2 FRNRAP. CDR3 size: 16 residues. The ends lost 1 base at V and 4 bases at J; junction bases unmatched: 6.

V usage is TRBV7-8 and J usage is TRBJ1-3; D ambiguous. CDR1 is SGHVS and CDR2 is FQNEAQ in the germline V gene. The CDR3 sequence is 12 residues long. Trimming pared 5 bases from V and 4 bases from J, leaving 6 bases between. CDR3 DNA: TGTGCCAGCAGCCCCGGGGGAAACACCATATATTTT. This sequence encodes CASSPGGNTIYF.

The chain has TRBV6-6 and TRBJ1-2; a possible D gene is TRBD1 (5 bases). Germline values: CDR1 MNHNY, CDR2 SVGAGI (reference sequence). The germline V and J ends were trimmed by 8 bases and 8 bases, with 18 bases remaining between them. The CDR3 spans 13 residues. The CDR3 loop reads CASGTGTITGYTF. The CDR3 DNA reads TGTGCCAGCGGCACCGGGACTATCACGGGCTACACCTTC.

The chain recombines TRBV9 with TRBJ2-2; D unclear. Trimming cost V 3 bases and J 8 bases, with 8 bases left between them. This CDR3 region has 12 residues. CDR1 is SGDLS and CDR2 is YYNGEE in the germline V gene. The CDR3 DNA follows: TGTGCCAGCAGCGAGCCGTTAGGGGAGCTGTTTTTT. This encodes CASSEPLGELFF.

The V call is TRBV5-6, the J call TRBJ2-7, with a tentative D call TRBD1 (5 bases). Trimming cost V 0 bases and J 3 bases, with 7 bases left between them. The CDR3 loop spans 13 amino acids. From germline, CDR1 is SGHDT and CDR2 YYEEEE. CDR3 nucleotides: TGTGCCAGCAGCTTGGGGGGCCTCTACGAGCAGTACTTC. Protein sequence: CASSLGGLYEQYF.

This chain links TRBV29-1 with TRBJ1-4; no definite D call. This CDR3 comprises 12 residues. Germline CDR1 and CDR2: SQVTM and ANQGSEA. Trimming removed 7 bases from V and 4 bases from J, with 10 bases in between. CDR3 bases: TGCAGCGCCCGTCGGGGTAATGAAAAACTGTTTTTT. This encodes CSARRGNEKLFF.